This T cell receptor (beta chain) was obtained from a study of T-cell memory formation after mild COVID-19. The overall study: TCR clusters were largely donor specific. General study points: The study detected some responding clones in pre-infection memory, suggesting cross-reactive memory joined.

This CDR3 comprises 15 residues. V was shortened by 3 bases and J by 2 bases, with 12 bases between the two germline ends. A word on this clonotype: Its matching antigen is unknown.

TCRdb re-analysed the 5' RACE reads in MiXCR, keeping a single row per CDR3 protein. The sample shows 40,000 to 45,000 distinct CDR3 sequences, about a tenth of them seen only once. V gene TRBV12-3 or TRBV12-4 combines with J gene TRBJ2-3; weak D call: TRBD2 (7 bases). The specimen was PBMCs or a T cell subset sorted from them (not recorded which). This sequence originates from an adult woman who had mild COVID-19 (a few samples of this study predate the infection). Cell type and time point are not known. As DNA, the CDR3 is TGTGCCAGCAGTTTGGGGGGGCCTTACACAGATACGCAGTATTTT. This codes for CASSLGGPYTDTQYF.